This T cell receptor beta chain originates from a study of blood T cell repertoires in COVID-19. Study as a whole: Researchers got acute and convalescent COVID-19 samples from the United States, Italy and Spain. PBMCs, B-cell-depleted T cells, or T cells were the source of the cDNA or gDNA that made up the material.

Some clones are missing from TCRdb's copy, which holds only in-frame ones; the method was immunoSEQ multiplex PCR. Of 200,000 to 250,000 clones listed, 65% to 90% are singletons. V lost 11 bases and J 7 bases, leaving 20 bases between the germline ends. The germline gives CDR1 SNHLY, CDR2 FYNNEI. This CDR3 has 13 amino acids. This clonotype was sampled from a woman in her 70s with acute or convalescent COVID-19. Sequencing used peripheral blood. This sequence joins TRBV2 and TRBJ2-5; D might be TRBD2 (5 bases). Here the CDR3 reads CAVRGSLSGTQYF. CDR3 coding DNA: TGTGCCGTTAGAGGGAGCCTCTCTGGGACCCAGTACTTC.